One TCR beta chain is described in this entry. Its cognate antigen is unknown. Germline CDR1 reads DFQATT; CDR2 reads SNEGSKA (reference sequence). V was cut by 0 bases and J by 10 bases, with 15 bases left in between. This CDR3 is built from 13 residues. These data come from a study of vaccination and CD4 T cells after COVID-19. Turning to the study itself: By nasal swab PCR, the convalescent patients were SARS-CoV-2 positive, with 8 or 9 mild cases and one severe. Convalescent donors: six male, four female; seven Caucasian, two Asian, one multiracial, two Hispanic. Controls had a CEFX pool, an HIV-1 Nef pool, or no peptide added.

The treatment is: roughly 10-day PBMC culture with coronavirus spike peptide pools or control peptides (ViraFEST assay). TCRs were sequenced by ViraFEST after antigen-specific T cells had been expanded with peptide pools. An Oncomine TCR Beta short-read assay was used to sequence the DNA from cultured CD4+ T cells. TCRdb reanalysed the PCR reads using MiXCR and keeps one entry per CDR3 protein. The sample lists about 10,000 distinct CDR3 sequences, about 42% occurring once. The sequencing sample was made of CD4+ T cells from blood, cultured in vitro. This sequence joins TRBV20-1 and TRBJ1-1; D is undetermined. The clonotype originates from a human donor who had recovered from COVID-19. The chain's CDR3 is CSARDPAGMVAFF. The CDR3, as DNA: TGCAGTGCTAGAGATCCGGCGGGGATGGTAGCTTTCTTT.